The rows below give T cell receptor beta chains drawn from one sample of a study of T cell changes during pregnancy in multiple sclerosis. Profiled with immunoSEQ multiplex PCR; TCRdb holds only in-frame clones, not every one. The table has about 87,000 clones, about 93% seen once; the top ten hold approximately 1.3%. This specimen was peripheral blood, taken in the third trimester of pregnancy. Every receptor here comes from a female donor in good health, enrolled as a control in a pregnancy study. Both conserved end residues are part of each CDR3. A D gene is named only where the DNA matches it firmly. Clone size appears in some rows only: once, few, many, or a class for an expanded clone.

DNA | CDR3 | D | J | V | size
TGTGCCAGCAGCCCGACTAGGCTGCTCGAGCAGTACTTC | CASSPTRLLEQYF | - | TRBJ2-7 | TRBV5-8 | -
TGTGCCAGCAGCGTAGACCCGCTAGCGGAGCAGTACTTC | CASSVDPLAEQYF | - | TRBJ2-7 | TRBV9 | -
TGTGCCACCACGGGTTCTGGGGCCAACGTCCTGACTTTC | CATTGSGANVLTF | - | TRBJ2-6 | TRBV6-6 | -
TGTGCCACCAGCAGCCCCGGGACTAGCGGGAGCTTAGGGCAGTTCTTC | CATSSPGTSGSLGQFF | TRBD2 | TRBJ2-1 | TRBV15 | -
TGCGCCAGCAGCTTGTTAACGGGAGGAAGGAGCACAGATACGCAGTATTTT | CASSLLTGGRSTDTQYF | TRBD2 | TRBJ2-3 | TRBV5-1 | -
TGTGCCAGCAGCACCCGGAGGGCGGGAATGGTTGGCTACACCTTC | CASSTRRAGMVGYTF | - | TRBJ1-2 | TRBV5-6 | -
TGTGCCAGCAGCCGAAATCCGGACACACAAAAACTGTTTTTT | CASSRNPDTQKLFF | - | TRBJ1-4 | TRBV7-9 | once
TGTGCCAGCTCACCCTCCGGGACAGGGAGAGCCAACGTCCTGACTTTC | CASSPSGTGRANVLTF | TRBD1 | TRBJ2-6 | TRBV18 | -
TGTGCCAGCAGCCAAGATAGGGCGCGGGAGAGGTATTCCTACAATGAGCAGTTCTTC | CASSQDRARERYSYNEQFF | TRBD2 | TRBJ2-1 | TRBV4-2 | -
TGTGCCTGGAGTGATACAGAATTCTATGGCTACACCTTC | CAWSDTEFYGYTF | - | TRBJ1-2 | TRBV30 | -
TGTGCCAGCAGCTTAGGCGGGGGGCGGAACACTGAAGCTTTCTTT | CASSLGGGRNTEAFF | - | TRBJ1-1 | TRBV11-2 | -
TGTGCCAGCAGCTGGGGACTTGCAACTAATGAAAAACTGTTTTTT | CASSWGLATNEKLFF | - | TRBJ1-4 | TRBV7-9 | -
TGCGCCAGCCGACCCAGGGGGCCGGACACCGGGGAGCTGTTTTTT | CASRPRGPDTGELFF | TRBD1 | TRBJ2-2 | TRBV5-1 | -
TGTGCCAGCAGTTTCCGAGACAGGGGATCGACCTACAATGAGCAGTTCTTC | CASSFRDRGSTYNEQFF | TRBD1 | TRBJ2-1 | TRBV28 | -
TGCGCCAGCAGCCAACCCCGGACAGGGGTCACTGAAGCTTTCTTT | CASSQPRTGVTEAFF | TRBD1 | TRBJ1-1 | TRBV4-1 | few
TGTGCCAGCAGGGGCAGGGGGGCTTACTACGAGCAGTACTTC | CASRGRGAYYEQYF | - | TRBJ2-7 | TRBV25-1 | -
TGTGCCAGCAGTGTACTCTACTACGAGCAGTACTTC | CASSVLYYEQYF | - | TRBJ2-7 | TRBV6-1 | -
TGTGCCAGCTCCCCGGGACAGAACAATGAGCAGTTCTTC | CASSPGQNNEQFF | TRBD1 | TRBJ2-1 | TRBV18 | -
TGTGCCAGCAGCCCAAGACTAGCGGTCCACTACGAGCAGTACTTC | CASSPRLAVHYEQYF | TRBD2 | TRBJ2-7 | TRBV2 | -
TGCAGCGGACAGGATACACGTAACTATGGCTACACCTTC | CSGQDTRNYGYTF | - | TRBJ1-2 | TRBV29-1 | once
TGTGCCAGCAGTTTAACAACCGGGACAGGGGGTCCGTTATGGTATGGCTACACCTTC | CASSLTTGTGGPLWYGYTF | TRBD1 | TRBJ1-2 | TRBV27 | -
TGTGCCAGCAGTGACCTAGCGGGAGGGGGCTTCCAAGAGACCCAGTACTTC | CASSDLAGGGFQETQYF | TRBD2 | TRBJ2-5 | TRBV6-1 | -
TGTGCCAGCAAGCGGACAGCGAACACCGGGGAGCTGTTTTTT | CASKRTANTGELFF | - | TRBJ2-2 | TRBV2 | -
TGTGCCAGCAGTGACTCCGGGACTAACACCGGGGAGCTGTTTTTT | CASSDSGTNTGELFF | - | TRBJ2-2 | TRBV6-4 | -
TGTGCCAGCAGCGTGACAGGGATCGTCGACTTC | CASSVTGIVDF | TRBD1 | TRBJ2-5 | TRBV7-2 | -
TGTGCCAGCAGCCCGGGACAGGGAAGAGCTGAAGCTTTCTTT | CASSPGQGRAEAFF | TRBD1 | TRBJ1-1 | TRBV5-4 | -
TGTGCCAGCAGCCATATCCTAAGGAGGGCGGGAGGGCACGAGCAGTACTTC | CASSHILRRAGGHEQYF | TRBD2 | TRBJ2-7 | TRBV4-2 | -
TGCGCCAGCAGCTTGGATCCGGGACAGGGCCGTGGCTACACCTTC | CASSLDPGQGRGYTF | TRBD1 | TRBJ1-2 | TRBV5-1 | -